The 27 T cell receptor beta chains below all came from one sample that was sequenced in a study of T cell repertoires in cytomegalovirus infection. TCRdb re-derived calls from the reads in MiXCR, one entry per CDR3 protein. The table has about 230,000 distinct CDR3 sequences, roughly 20% seen once; the top ten hold 15% to 20%. The material sequenced was CD8+ T cells from PBMCs. The origin of the receptors is a human donor in good health (CMV status not recorded). Some clones in this sample may be carry-over from other donors' samples.

This clonotype was detected only a few times. This sequence joins TRBV5-1 and TRBJ1-1, with no clear D. In germline, CDR1 is SGHRS, CDR2 YFSETQ. This CDR3 contains 11 residues. Trimming shortened V by 6 bases and J by 6 bases, and 9 bases separated the two germline ends. CDR3 bases: TGCGCCAGCACGGACGGTGCTGAAGCTTTCTTT. Its translation is CASTDGAEAFF.

This clonotype was counted a few times. The V call is TRBV3-1, the J call TRBJ1-4; 10 nucleotides align to TRBD1. J gave up 7 bases and V 5 bases, and 4 bases lay outside the gene matches. The CDR3 has 14 amino acids. Germline CDR1 reads LGHDT; CDR2 reads YNNKEL (reference sequence). The chain's CDR3 is CASSSGTGAEKLFF. For the CDR3, the DNA is TGTGCCAGCAGCTCCGGGACAGGGGCTGAAAAACTGTTTTTT.

This clonotype was observed at least ten times. The V call is TRBV12-3 or TRBV12-4, the J call TRBJ1-1; TRBD1 matches 11 bases. The CDR3 contains 16 residues. The V segment lost 6 bases and the J segment 2 bases; nucleotides outside the gene matches: 8. The CDR3 DNA reads as TGTGCCAGCAGCCAGGTGGACAGGGGGCCCAACACTGAAGCTTTCTTT. It codes for CASSQVDRGPNTEAFF.

This clonotype showed up many times. The chain recombines TRBV28 with TRBJ1-4; D is perhaps TRBD1 (5 bases). This CDR3 spans 16 amino acids. V dropped 2 bases and J dropped 4 bases, with 14 bases sitting between them. CDR1 and CDR2 (germline): MDHEN, SYDVKM. CDR3 DNA: TGTGCCAGCAGTTTAAGGCAGGGTGATGGTAATGAAAAACTGTTTTTT. Its translation: CASSLRQGDGNEKLFF.

The J gene is TRBJ2-2, the V gene TRBV20-1; D is unresolved. CDR3 length: 14 residues. V was shortened by 3 bases and J by 0 bases, with 8 bases between the two germline ends. Germline CDR1 and CDR2: DFQATT and SNEGSKA (reference sequence). CDR3 sequence (DNA): TGCAGTGCTAGTTGGGCCACGAACACCGGGGAGCTGTTTTTT. Translated, it gives CSASWATNTGELFF.

This clonotype was counted between two and nine times. The chain employs TRBV24-1 and TRBJ2-3; D is tentatively TRBD1 or TRBD2 (5 bases each). With 4 bases removed from V and 2 bases from J, the gap between germline ends came to 15 bases. Germline assignment: CDR1 KGHDR and CDR2 SFDVKD. The CDR3 extends over 16 amino acids. The CDR3 region has the DNA TGTGCCACCAGTGACTCCGGGACCGCATTCACAGATACGCAGTATTTT. Translation: CATSDSGTAFTDTQYF.

This clonotype was seen more than once but under ten times. The chain joins TRBV7-9 to TRBJ2-1, with 11 bases fitting TRBD1. The CDR3 has 14 residues. V trimming: 4 bases; J trimming: 6 bases; junction bases outside the gene matches: 2. Germline lookup yields CDR1 SEHNR and CDR2 FQNEAQ (reference sequence). The CDR3 nucleotides read TGTGCCAGCAGCTCGGGACAGGGGGTCAATGAGCAGTTCTTC. Translated: CASSSGQGVNEQFF.

This clonotype appeared many times. Here the CDR3 reads CASRLTGISNQPQHF. For the CDR3, the DNA is TGTGCCAGCAGGTTAACAGGGATTAGCAATCAGCCCCAGCATTTT. The chain recombines TRBV28 with TRBJ1-5, with D perhaps matching TRBD1 (6 bases). Trimming removed 6 bases from V and 0 bases from J, with 12 bases in between. Germline CDR1 and CDR2: MDHEN and SYDVKM. The CDR3 contains 15 residues.

The chain uses TRBV10-3 and TRBJ2-5; D gene uncertain. This CDR3 has 15 amino acids. The germline V and J ends were trimmed by 0 bases and 1 base, with 9 bases remaining between them. Germline V lookup: CDR1 ENHRY, CDR2 SYGVKD. The CDR3 here is CAISESDQFQETQYF. Written as DNA, the CDR3 is TGTGCCATCAGTGAGTCGGACCAGTTCCAAGAGACCCAGTACTTC.

This clonotype appeared many times. The J gene is TRBJ2-7, the V gene TRBV20-1; 10 bases fit TRBD1. Germline lookup yields CDR1 DFQATT and CDR2 SNEGSKA (reference sequence). CDR3 size: 15 residues. With 2 bases clipped from V and 5 bases from J, the junction kept 9 bases outside the gene matches. This chain's CDR3 is CSARPTGGDFDEQYF. CDR3 DNA: TGCAGTGCTAGACCGACAGGGGGCGATTTCGACGAGCAGTACTTC.

This clonotype came up once. The chain joins TRBV4-3 to TRBJ1-4; D is possibly TRBD1 (6 bases). CDR1 LGHNA and CDR2 YSLEER come from the germline V gene. With 1 base removed from V and 2 bases from J, the gap between germline ends came to 11 bases. The length of the CDR3 is 16 residues. Here the CDR3 DNA reads TGCGCCAGCAGCCAAGTTCAGGGGAGGACTAATGAAAAACTGTTTTTT. Residues: CASSQVQGRTNEKLFF.

This chain uses TRBV20-1 with TRBJ1-5; D is perhaps TRBD1 (5 bases). The CDR3 is made up of 13 amino acids. Germline CDR1 DFQATT, CDR2 SNEGSKA (reference sequence). V was cut by 7 bases and J by 2 bases, with 12 bases left in between. The CDR3 is CSVRGLGNQPQHF. Here the CDR3 DNA reads TGCAGTGTAAGGGGTCTGGGCAATCAGCCCCAGCATTTT.

This chain links TRBV2 with TRBJ2-3, with D uncertain. V was cut by 4 bases and J by 4 bases, with 3 bases left in between. The CDR3 length is 11 residues. Germline V gene lookup returns CDR1 SNHLY and CDR2 FYNNEI. CDR3 region: CASSVPDTQYF. CDR3 in DNA: TGTGCCAGCAGTGTCCCAGATACGCAGTATTTT. The variable domain in full, with the rest retrieved from reference TRBV2 and TRBJ2-3, is EPEVTQTPSHQVTQMGQEVILRCVPISNHLYFYWYRQILGQKVEFLVSFYNNEISEKSEIFDDQFSVERPDGSNFTLKIRSTKLEDSAMYFCASSVPDTQYFGPGTRLTVL.

This clonotype was detected many times. This sequence joins TRBV7-2 and TRBJ2-3; perhaps TRBD2 as D (5 bases). V was trimmed by 8 bases and J by 0 bases, leaving 6 bases between them. CDR1 and CDR2 from the germline V gene are SGHTA and FQGNSA. This CDR3 has 12 amino acids. DNA for the CDR3: TGTGCCAGCGGGGAGAGCACAGATACGCAGTATTTT. Its protein product is CASGESTDTQYF.

This clonotype has at least ten counts. CDR3 in DNA: TGTGCCAGCAGTGCTCCCCACCAGGGGGTACCGGAGCTGTTTTTT. It codes for CASSAPHQGVPELFF. The V gene is TRBV28, the J gene TRBJ2-2, with 7 bases lining up with TRBD1. Trimming removed 5 bases from V and 10 bases from J; junction bases left unmatched: 13. Per germline, CDR1 MDHEN and CDR2 SYDVKM. CDR3 length equals 15 residues.

This rearrangement joins TRBV2 to TRBJ1-2; possible D gene TRBD1, 6 bases. Germline V gene lookup returns CDR1 SNHLY and CDR2 FYNNEI. The V end lost 0 bases, the J end lost 4 bases, and 12 bases lay between the germline ends. This CDR3 region has 15 residues. The CDR3 DNA is TGTGCCAGCAGTGAAGCCCGGGGGGCGGGCTATGGCTACACCTTC. Translated: CASSEARGAGYGYTF. Complete variable domain (other parts from reference TRBV2 and TRBJ1-2): EPEVTQTPSHQVTQMGQEVILRCVPISNHLYFYWYRQILGQKVEFLVSFYNNEISEKSEIFDDQFSVERPDGSNFTLKIRSTKLEDSAMYFCASSEARGAGYGYTFGSGTRLTVV.

Comment on this clonotype: A read error may produce the germline difference seen at one junction end. The chain has TRBV12-3 or TRBV12-4 and TRBJ2-7, with D unresolved. This CDR3 has 13 amino acids. The CDR3 sequence: CAGSFYRNYEQYF. The CDR3 nucleotides are TGTGCCGGCAGTTTTTACAGAAACTACGAGCAGTACTTC.

The V gene is TRBV7-6, the J gene TRBJ2-3, with 7 bases lining up with TRBD2. The length of the CDR3 is 15 residues. Germline V gives CDR1 SGHVS, CDR2 FNYEAQ. J gave up 4 bases and V 0 bases, and 4 bases lay outside the gene matches. In DNA form, the CDR3 reads TGTGCCAGCAGCTTAGCGGAAGCGGGGCCAGATACGCAGTATTTT. This codes for CASSLAEAGPDTQYF.

The V call is TRBV7-4, the J call TRBJ2-3; TRBD1 or TRBD2 may be the D gene (5 bases each). Germline loops: CDR1 SGHVT, CDR2 SQSDAQ. The CDR3 is 16 residues long. Trimming stripped 7 bases from V and 2 bases from J, with 19 bases between. CDR3 coding DNA: TGTGCCAGCAACGATCCGATGGGGGAGTTCACAGATACGCAGTATTTT. This translates into CASNDPMGEFTDTQYF.

The chain couples TRBV14 to TRBJ2-3; TRBD2 is a possible D gene (6 bases). The CDR3 loop spans 17 amino acids. Germline values: CDR1 SGHDN, CDR2 FVKESK. Trimming took off 1 base at V and 0 bases at J, with 14 bases between the two ends. CDR3 bases: TGTGCCAGCAGCCAAGTAACGGGGGACCCTAGCACAGATACGCAGTATTTT. Translation gives CASSQVTGDPSTDTQYF.

Notes on this clonotype: This may be a read error: a much more frequent sequence differs by one nucleotide. This chain links TRBV2 with TRBJ2-1; D is ambiguous. Germline-derived CDR1 and CDR2 are SNHLY and FYNNEI. The CDR3 is 12 amino acids. CDR3 in amino acids: CVSSFDVYEQFF. The CDR3 coding sequence is TGTGTCAGCAGTTTCGACGTCTATGAGCAGTTCTTC.

This clonotype has a handful of counts. CDR3 in amino acids: CASSFSGPYNEQFF. CDR3 in DNA: TGTGCCAGCAGCTTCTCTGGGCCCTACAATGAGCAGTTCTTC. V and J are TRBV5-6 and TRBJ2-1; D not resolved. Germline CDR1 is SGHDT and CDR2 is YYEEEE. Trimming shortened V by 2 bases and J by 2 bases, and 8 bases separated the two germline ends. The CDR3 has 14 amino acids.

The chain employs TRBV2 and TRBJ1-5; a weak D match, TRBD1 (5 bases). The CDR3 has 14 residues. V shed 1 base and J shed 6 bases, with 10 bases lying between them. CDR1 is SNHLY and CDR2 is FYNNEI in the germline V gene. DNA of the CDR3: TGTGCCAGCAGTGAAGTTGGGGGAGTTCAGCCCCAGCATTTT. It is translated as CASSEVGGVQPQHF.

Ten or more counts support this clonotype. CDR3 nucleotides: TGTGCCAGCAGCAACTTGGCTAGTAGGTGGCAAGAGACCCAGTACTTC. Its translation is CASSNLASRWQETQYF. The rearrangement joins TRBV7-2 to TRBJ2-5; D unresolved. The V and J ends lost 5 bases and 2 bases respectively, with 18 bases between them. The CDR3 contains 16 residues. Germline lookup yields CDR1 SGHTA and CDR2 FQGNSA.

The chain combines TRBV5-6 with TRBJ2-3, with TRBD2 identical over 11 bases. This CDR3 is 16 amino acids long. The ends lost 0 bases at V and 4 bases at J; junction bases unmatched: 4. The germline V gene has CDR1 SGHDT and CDR2 YYEEEE. The CDR3 coding sequence is TGTGCCAGCAGCTTGGGACTAGCGGGGTTGGCAGATACGCAGTATTTT. This codes for CASSLGLAGLADTQYF.

This clonotype was counted between two and nine times. The chain uses TRBV25-1 and TRBJ1-1; 11 bases match TRBD1. V lost 8 bases, J lost 8 bases, and 4 bases stayed unmatched. CDR1 is MGHDK, CDR2 SYGVNS, per germline. The CDR3 is 12 amino acids. The CDR3 is CASGGQGAEAFF. For the CDR3, the DNA is TGTGCCAGCGGCGGACAGGGGGCAGAAGCTTTCTTT.

V and J are TRBV7-9 and TRBJ2-1; D ambiguous. Germline CDR1 SEHNR, CDR2 FQNEAQ (reference sequence). The CDR3 length is 10 residues. V was trimmed by 3 bases and J by 10 bases, leaving 4 bases between them. CDR3 in DNA: TGTGCCAGCAGCTTCGAGGAGCAGTTCTTC. Residues: CASSFEEQFF.